The 7 T cell receptor beta chains below were found in one sample sequenced in a study of T-cell memory formation after mild COVID-19. TCRdb analysed the 5' RACE reads with MiXCR anew, one entry per CDR3 protein. This sample carries roughly 400,000 distinct CDR3 sequences, roughly 15% of them seen once, and the ten largest clones take 20% to 25%. The sample taken for sequencing was PBMCs or a T cell subset sorted from them (not recorded which). The receptor set was obtained from a man in his late teens or twenties who had mild COVID-19 (a few samples of this study predate the infection). Cell type and time point are not known.

This clonotype was observed a few times. The chain employs TRBV28 and TRBJ1-1; weak D call: TRBD1 (6 bases). This CDR3 is 15 amino acids long. V gave up 5 bases and J gave up 1 base, with 14 bases separating them. Looked up from germline, CDR1 is MDHEN and CDR2 is SYDVKM. The CDR3: CASSPGQFRNTEAFF. In DNA form, the CDR3 reads TGTGCCAGCAGTCCCGGACAGTTTCGGAACACTGAAGCTTTCTTT.

The gene calls are TRBV5-1 and TRBJ2-7, with D possibly TRBD1 on 7 matching bases. V was shortened by 9 bases and J by 3 bases, with 19 bases between the two germline ends. There are 14 residues in the CDR3. Germline lookup yields CDR1 SGHRS and CDR2 YFSETQ. The DNA for the CDR3 is TGCGCCACCAAACCCCGACAGGGAGGCTACGAGCAGTACTTC. Its translation is CATKPRQGGYEQYF. The full variable domain, in which reference TRBV5-1 and TRBJ2-7 provide the parts outside the CDR3, is KAGVTQTPRYLIKTRGQQVTLSCSPISGHRSVSWYQQTPGQGLQFLFEYFSETQRNKGNFPGRFSGRQFSNSRSEMNVSTLELGDSALYLCATKPRQGGYEQYFGPGTRLTVT.

The chain has TRBV5-1 and TRBJ2-3; the match to TRBD2 covers 14 bases. The CDR3 contains 19 residues. The V segment lost 4 bases and the J segment 3 bases; nucleotides outside the gene matches: 13. Germline assignment: CDR1 SGHRS and CDR2 YFSETQ. Here the CDR3 reads CASSGGLAGGMAGTDTQYF. CDR3 in DNA: TGCGCCAGCAGCGGCGGACTAGCGGGAGGAATGGCGGGGACAGATACGCAGTATTTT.

The table lists this clonotype with many counts. The gene calls are TRBV5-1 and TRBJ2-7, with D perhaps given as TRBD1 or TRBD2 (5 bases each). V lost 0 bases and J 0 bases, leaving 10 bases between the germline ends. The CDR3 consists of 15 residues. The germline V gene encodes CDR1 SGHRS and CDR2 YFSETQ. The CDR3 protein is CASSLAPGSSYEQYF. CDR3 nucleotide sequence: TGCGCCAGCAGCTTGGCGCCAGGGAGCTCCTACGAGCAGTACTTC. Variable domain in full (rest from reference TRBV5-1 and TRBJ2-7): KAGVTQTPRYLIKTRGQQVTLSCSPISGHRSVSWYQQTPGQGLQFLFEYFSETQRNKGNFPGRFSGRQFSNSRSEMNVSTLELGDSALYLCASSLAPGSSYEQYFGPGTRLTVT.

This clonotype was picked up many times. The CDR3 DNA reads TGTGCCAGCAGCCCCCTAACTAGCGGGGGGTACGAGCAGTACTTC. Amino acids: CASSPLTSGGYEQYF. The chain recombines TRBV4-2 with TRBJ2-7; the match to TRBD2 covers 12 bases. The CDR3 runs 15 residues. Germline values: CDR1 LGHNA, CDR2 YNFKEQ. Trimming removed 4 bases from V and 4 bases from J; junction bases left unmatched: 5.

The table lists this clonotype with a count of one. The chain recombines TRBV10-3 with TRBJ1-5, with 7 bases matching TRBD1. The germline CDR1 and CDR2 sequences are ENHRY and SYGVKD. The CDR3 contains 14 residues. The ends lost 10 bases at V and 0 bases at J; junction bases unmatched: 6. The CDR3 region has the DNA TGTGCCAACACCGGGACAGATAGCAATCAGCCCCAGCATTTT. It encodes CANTGTDSNQPQHF.

This clonotype was detected only a few times. V is TRBV14 and J is TRBJ1-6; tentative D call: TRBD1 (5 bases). V lost 3 bases and J lost 8, with 5 bases in between. Looked up from germline, CDR1 is SGHDN and CDR2 is FVKESK. The CDR3 sequence is 12 residues long. This chain's CDR3 is CASSQGDSPLHF. Here the CDR3 DNA reads TGTGCCAGCAGCCAGGGGGATTCACCCCTCCACTTT.